This T cell receptor beta chain was recovered during a study of blood T cell repertoires in COVID-19. As for the study in general: Researchers got acute and convalescent COVID-19 samples from the United States, Italy and Spain. In each case, the material was cDNA or gDNA derived from T cells, B-cell-depleted T cells, or PBMCs.

As handled by the study authors: Estimation of nucleated cell counts relied on the amplification of reference gene primers. Profiling relied on immunoSEQ multiplex PCR, and the TCRdb table lists in-frame clones only, not all of them. That table gives V, J and clone size, and the DNA gave D and trimming. Among tens of thousands of clones listed, about 80% were seen once. Germline loops: CDR1 SNHLY, CDR2 FYNNEI. V was pared by 6 bases and J by 7 bases, with 7 bases of the junction left unmatched. The CDR3 loop spans 13 amino acids. Patients at the Seattle site were enrolled during active infection and followed longitudinally.

The sample was peripheral blood. The source is an elderly man with COVID-19, enrolled during active disease. The rearrangement uses TRBV2 and TRBJ1-1, with 8 nucleotides matching TRBD1. The CDR3 nucleotides read TGTGCCAGCAGAGGGACAGGTACCTATGAAGCTTTCTTT. It encodes CASRGTGTYEAFF.